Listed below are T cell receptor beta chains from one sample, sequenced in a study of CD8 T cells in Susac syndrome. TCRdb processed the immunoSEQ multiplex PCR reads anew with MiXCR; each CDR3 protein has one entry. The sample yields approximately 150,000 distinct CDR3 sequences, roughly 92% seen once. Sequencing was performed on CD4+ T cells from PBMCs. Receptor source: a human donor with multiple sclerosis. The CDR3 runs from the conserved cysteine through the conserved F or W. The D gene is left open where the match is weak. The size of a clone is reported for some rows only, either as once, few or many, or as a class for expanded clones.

CDR3 DNA: TGTGCCAGCAGCCAAGGGAGGTTGGTCCGTGGGGAGCAGTACTTC
CDR3 protein: CASSQGRLVRGEQYF
clone size: .
D gene: .
V gene: TRBV3-1
J gene: TRBJ2-7

CDR3 DNA: TGCAGTGCTAGGATGGGGACAGGCACAGATACGCAGTATTTT
CDR3 protein: CSARMGTGTDTQYF
clone size: once
D gene: TRBD1
V gene: TRBV20-1
J gene: TRBJ2-3

CDR3 DNA: TGTGCCAGCAGCTTATCACCCGGGATGAATGACGAAAAACTGTTTTTT
CDR3 protein: CASSLSPGMNDEKLFF
clone size: once
D gene: .
V gene: TRBV7-9
J gene: TRBJ1-4

CDR3 DNA: TGCGCCAGCAGCCAAGCTATGGCATCTCGGGTAGCCGGGGAGCTGTTTTTT
CDR3 protein: CASSQAMASRVAGELFF
clone size: .
D gene: .
V gene: TRBV4-3
J gene: TRBJ2-2

CDR3 DNA: TGCAGTGCTAGTTACGAGAGGACTAGCGTCCGGAATGAGCAGTTCTTC
CDR3 protein: CSASYERTSVRNEQFF
clone size: .
D gene: TRBD2
V gene: TRBV20-1
J gene: TRBJ2-1

CDR3 DNA: TGTGCCAGCACCAAAGGGGGGAGTAATCAGCCCCAGCATTTT
CDR3 protein: CASTKGGSNQPQHF
clone size: .
D gene: .
V gene: TRBV28
J gene: TRBJ1-5

CDR3 DNA: TGTGCCAGCAGCTTCTTGGCTAGCGTCGGGGCCTACAATGAGCAGTTCTTC
CDR3 protein: CASSFLASVGAYNEQFF
clone size: .
D gene: .
V gene: TRBV11-2
J gene: TRBJ2-1

CDR3 DNA: TGTGCCAGCAGCGCGGTACCGGGGGGGGAGCAGTTCTTC
CDR3 protein: CASSAVPGGEQFF
clone size: few
D gene: TRBD2
V gene: TRBV9
J gene: TRBJ2-1

CDR3 DNA: TGTGCCAGCAGCCCGGTATCGAATCCTAACTATGGCTACACCTTC
CDR3 protein: CASSPVSNPNYGYTF
clone size: .
D gene: .
V gene: TRBV5-4
J gene: TRBJ1-2

CDR3 DNA: TGTGCCAGCAGCTTAAGAGTTGGAGGCGTGGAGACCCAGTACTTC
CDR3 protein: CASSLRVGGVETQYF
clone size: .
D gene: .
V gene: TRBV7-2
J gene: TRBJ2-5

CDR3 DNA: TGTGCCTGCATGCGGGGGCTCAGGGAGACCCAGTACTTC
CDR3 protein: CACMRGLRETQYF
clone size: .
D gene: .
V gene: TRBV30
J gene: TRBJ2-5

CDR3 DNA: TGTGCCAGCAGTCCCGTGACGGATACGCAGTATTTT
CDR3 protein: CASSPVTDTQYF
clone size: .
D gene: .
V gene: TRBV12-3/TRBV12-4
J gene: TRBJ2-3

CDR3 DNA: TGTGCCATCAGTACCGGGACAGGTTCAACTAATGAAAAACTGTTTTTT
CDR3 protein: CAISTGTGSTNEKLFF
clone size: .
D gene: TRBD1
V gene: TRBV10-3
J gene: TRBJ1-4

CDR3 DNA: TGCGCCAGCAGCTTGGGGCTCCCCAGGTCGGAGCAGTACTTC
CDR3 protein: CASSLGLPRSEQYF
clone size: .
D gene: .
V gene: TRBV5-1
J gene: TRBJ2-7

CDR3 DNA: TGTGCCACCAGCAGAGAGGAGGCGTTTAATGAAAAACTGTTTTTT
CDR3 protein: CATSREEAFNEKLFF
clone size: once
D gene: .
V gene: TRBV15
J gene: TRBJ1-4

CDR3 DNA: TGCAGTGCCCCTAGGCCGACGGGACTAGCGGTTCACAATGAGCAGTTCTTC
CDR3 protein: CSAPRPTGLAVHNEQFF
clone size: .
D gene: TRBD2
V gene: TRBV20-1
J gene: TRBJ2-1

CDR3 DNA: TGTGCCAGCAGTTTCCGGGACGGCGAACCTGAAGCTTTCTTT
CDR3 protein: CASSFRDGEPEAFF
clone size: once
D gene: .
V gene: TRBV12-3/TRBV12-4
J gene: TRBJ1-1

CDR3 DNA: TGCGCCAGCAGCCAAGAGGTCAGACACGAGCAGTACTTC
CDR3 protein: CASSQEVRHEQYF
clone size: .
D gene: .
V gene: TRBV4-1
J gene: TRBJ2-7

CDR3 DNA: TGTGCCAGCAGTTTAGCCGTTGACACTGAAGCTTTCTTT
CDR3 protein: CASSLAVDTEAFF
clone size: .
D gene: .
V gene: TRBV12-3/TRBV12-4
J gene: TRBJ1-1

CDR3 DNA: TGTGCCAGCAGTTATGGGCCGGGGCCCGTCTATGGCTACACCTTC
CDR3 protein: CASSYGPGPVYGYTF
clone size: .
D gene: .
V gene: TRBV28
J gene: TRBJ1-2

CDR3 DNA: TGTGCCAGCAGCGTAGGGGCAGGGAACACTGAAGCTTTCTTT
CDR3 protein: CASSVGAGNTEAFF
clone size: .
D gene: .
V gene: TRBV9
J gene: TRBJ1-1

CDR3 DNA: TGTGCCAGTAGTATATGGGGGACACAAGAGACCCAGTACTTC
CDR3 protein: CASSIWGTQETQYF
clone size: .
D gene: .
V gene: TRBV19
J gene: TRBJ2-5

CDR3 DNA: TGTGCCAGCAGCGCCGGGCAATTCAATCAGCCCCAGCATTTT
CDR3 protein: CASSAGQFNQPQHF
clone size: .
D gene: .
V gene: TRBV6-6
J gene: TRBJ1-5

CDR3 DNA: TGCGCCAGCAGCTTGGTGATCAACACCGGGGAGCTGTTTTTT
CDR3 protein: CASSLVINTGELFF
clone size: .
D gene: .
V gene: TRBV5-1
J gene: TRBJ2-2

CDR3 DNA: TGTGCCTGGAGTGTCGGACGGGACAATGAGCAGTTCTTC
CDR3 protein: CAWSVGRDNEQFF
clone size: once
D gene: .
V gene: TRBV30
J gene: TRBJ2-1

CDR3 DNA: TGTGCCAGCAGGATCCAGGGGATGAACACTGAAGCTTTCTTT
CDR3 protein: CASRIQGMNTEAFF
clone size: .
D gene: .
V gene: TRBV2
J gene: TRBJ1-1

CDR3 DNA: TGTGCCACCAGCAAGCCCCGAGCTTTAGGCACCGGGGAGCTGTTTTTT
CDR3 protein: CATSKPRALGTGELFF
clone size: .
D gene: .
V gene: TRBV24-1
J gene: TRBJ2-2

CDR3 DNA: TGTGCCAGCAGTTTGAGGCTAGCGGGAGTTGGGGAGACCCAGTACTTC
CDR3 protein: CASSLRLAGVGETQYF
clone size: .
D gene: TRBD2
V gene: TRBV28
J gene: TRBJ2-5

CDR3 DNA: TGTGCCAGCAGCTACTCCGGGACGGGGAATGAAAAACTGTTTTTT
CDR3 protein: CASSYSGTGNEKLFF
clone size: .
D gene: .
V gene: TRBV5-6
J gene: TRBJ1-4

CDR3 DNA: TGTGCCATCAGTGAGTCTCGCCTGAACACTGAAGCTTTCTTT
CDR3 protein: CAISESRLNTEAFF
clone size: .
D gene: .
V gene: TRBV10-3
J gene: TRBJ1-1

CDR3 DNA: TGTGCCAGCAGTTACAGCCTGGGGGCTGGTGAAAAACTGTTTTTT
CDR3 protein: CASSYSLGAGEKLFF
clone size: once
D gene: .
V gene: TRBV6-6
J gene: TRBJ1-4

CDR3 DNA: TGTGCCAGCAGCTCCGGACAGCCACTCCTCTCCGAGCAGTACTTC
CDR3 protein: CASSSGQPLLSEQYF
clone size: .
D gene: .
V gene: TRBV7-9
J gene: TRBJ2-7

CDR3 DNA: TGTGCCAGCAGTGAATTCCAAGAGGATACGCAGTATTTT
CDR3 protein: CASSEFQEDTQYF
clone size: .
D gene: .
V gene: TRBV25-1
J gene: TRBJ2-3

CDR3 DNA: TGTGCCAGCACAAGGGCGGGGTCCTACGAGCAGTACTTC
CDR3 protein: CASTRAGSYEQYF
clone size: .
D gene: .
V gene: TRBV2
J gene: TRBJ2-7